Listed below are T cell receptor beta chains from one sample, sequenced in a study of control samples from healthy donors and cancer patients. Assay: immunoSEQ multiplex PCR; the TCRdb copy retains only in-frame clones and omits some. The repertoire holds around 99,000 clones, 85% to 90% seen once, with approximately 15% in the top ten. Sequencing input: blood. The receptors were sampled from a woman between 50 and 59 years old in good health. The CDR3 runs from the conserved cysteine through the conserved F or W. D genes are given only for firm matches. The size of a clone is reported for some rows only, either as once, few or many, or as a class for expanded clones.

>TRBV19|NA|TRBJ1-3|NA
CASSITTDAGNTIYF
TGTGCCAGTAGTATCACAACAGATGCTGGAAACACCATATATTTT
>TRBV9|NA|TRBJ1-1|NA
CASSVGKGGGTEAFF
TGTGCCAGCAGCGTAGGAAAAGGGGGAGGGACTGAAGCTTTCTTT
>TRBV14|NA|TRBJ1-2|NA
CASSVRGSNYGYTF
TGTGCCAGCAGCGTTAGGGGGAGTAACTATGGCTACACCTTC
>TRBV5-4|TRBD2|TRBJ2-1|NA
CASSPGLAGFRNEQFF
TGTGCCAGCAGCCCCGGACTAGCGGGATTCAGAAATGAGCAGTTCTTC
>TRBV6-2/TRBV6-3|TRBD2|TRBJ2-1|NA
CASSLPGLANEQFF
TGTGCCAGCAGTCTACCGGGACTAGCCAATGAGCAGTTCTTC
>TRBV5-8|NA|TRBJ2-2|NA
CASSLAGLSTGELFF
TGTGCCAGCAGCTTGGCGGGGCTCTCAACCGGGGAGCTGTTTTTT
>TRBV29-1|NA|TRBJ2-3|NA
CSLTPPGGPDTQYF
TGCAGCCTAACCCCCCCCGGGGGGCCAGATACGCAGTATTTT
>TRBV12-5|NA|TRBJ1-3|NA
CASGLSGTWGNTIYF
TGTGCTAGTGGTTTGTCAGGGACGTGGGGAAACACCATATATTTT
>TRBV7-9|NA|TRBJ1-5|NA
CASSLTGQPQHF
TGTGCCAGCAGCCTGACGGGGCAGCCCCAGCATTTT
>TRBV5-1|TRBD1|TRBJ2-2|once
CASRHTGTGFLVSTGELFF
TGCGCCAGCCGACACACGGGGACAGGGTTTTTAGTTAGCACCGGGGAGCTGTTTTTT
>TRBV5-1|NA|TRBJ1-2|many
CASSLSGHLDYTF
TGCGCCAGCAGCTTGTCGGGACACTTGGACTACACCTTC
>TRBV9|TRBD2|TRBJ2-5|NA
CASSGTSGGPYQETQYF
TGTGCCAGCAGCGGGACTAGCGGGGGGCCGTACCAAGAGACCCAGTACTTC
>TRBV7-2|TRBD2|TRBJ2-1|NA
CASSLGGTSGRAREQFF
TGTGCCAGCAGCTTAGGAGGTACTAGCGGGAGGGCACGTGAGCAGTTCTTC
>TRBV28|TRBD1|TRBJ1-1|NA
CASSLPYRGQNTEAFF
TGTGCCAGCAGTTTACCTTACAGGGGCCAGAACACTGAAGCTTTCTTT
>TRBV5-6|NA|TRBJ2-7|NA
CASSRGDEQYF
TGTGCCAGCAGCAGGGGTGACGAGCAGTACTTC